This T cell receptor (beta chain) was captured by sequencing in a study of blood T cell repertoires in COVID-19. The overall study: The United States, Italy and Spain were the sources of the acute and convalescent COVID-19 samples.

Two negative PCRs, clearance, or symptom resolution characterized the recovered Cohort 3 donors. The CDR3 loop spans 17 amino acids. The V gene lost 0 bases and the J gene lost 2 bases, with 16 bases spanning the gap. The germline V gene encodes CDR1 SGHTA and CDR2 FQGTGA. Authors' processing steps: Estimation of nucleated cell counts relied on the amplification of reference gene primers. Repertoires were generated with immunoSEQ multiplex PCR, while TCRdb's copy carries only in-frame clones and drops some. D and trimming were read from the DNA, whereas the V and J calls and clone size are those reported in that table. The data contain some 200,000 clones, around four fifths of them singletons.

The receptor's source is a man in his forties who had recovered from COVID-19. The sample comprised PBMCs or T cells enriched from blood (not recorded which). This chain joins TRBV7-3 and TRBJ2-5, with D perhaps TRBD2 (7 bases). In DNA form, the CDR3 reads TGTGCCAGCAGCTTAACCCCTAGCGGAGGGGGACAAGAGACCCAGTACTTC. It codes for CASSLTPSGGGQETQYF.